One sample yielded the 21 T cell receptor beta chains listed below, sequenced in a study of post-analysis software for immune sequencing data. Study-wide results and limits: There were about five TRBV segments more frequent in patients than controls, and TRBV5-6, TRBV5-1 and TRBV20-1 were among them.

These receptors have no identified antigens. TCR beta cDNA libraries included unique molecular identifiers. TCRdb reprocessed the PCR reads with MiXCR, giving one entry per CDR3 protein. The sample contains more than 350,000 distinct CDR3 sequences, 30% to 40% of which appear only once. The sequencing sample was made of blood. Every receptor here comes from a girl aged 2-10 years with multiple sclerosis.

J is TRBJ2-1 and V is TRBV7-2; tentatively, D is TRBD2 (5 bases). Trimming stripped 7 bases from V and 0 bases from J, with 13 bases between. CDR1 and CDR2 from the germline V gene are SGHTA and FQGNSA. This CDR3 contains 15 residues. Here the CDR3 DNA reads TGTGCCAGCACTCCTGGACTGAGCTCCTACAATGAGCAGTTCTTC. As protein: CASTPGLSSYNEQFF.

The chain joins TRBV6-1 to TRBJ2-5; TRBD2 agrees at 11 bases. CDR1 and CDR2 (germline): MNHNS, SASEGT. The CDR3 is 14 amino acids. The V segment lost 8 bases and the J segment 4 bases; nucleotides outside the gene matches: 6. The CDR3 nucleotides read TGTGCCAGCTTAATCGGACTAGCGGGAGAGACCCAGTACTTC. It specifies CASLIGLAGETQYF.

Many counts were recorded for this clonotype. This chain joins TRBV29-1 and TRBJ2-5; TRBD2 is a possible D gene (6 bases). Trimming cost V 5 bases and J 4 bases, with 14 bases left between them. The CDR3 has 13 amino acids. Germline loops: CDR1 SQVTM, CDR2 ANQGSEA. The CDR3 reads CSVSGPRGETQYF. The DNA of the CDR3 is TGCAGCGTTAGCGGGCCTCGGGGAGAGACCCAGTACTTC.

The chain uses TRBV30 and TRBJ2-5; 9 nucleotides align to TRBD1. The J call could be wrong; TRBJ2-7 is a better fit for the DNA end. The CDR3 totals 15 residues. CDR1 is GTSNPN, CDR2 SVGIG, per germline (reference sequence). The CDR3 DNA follows: TGTGCCTGGAGTCCCGGGACAGGGATTAAGGACGAGCAGTACTTC. Amino acid sequence: CAWSPGTGIKDEQYF.

This rearrangement joins TRBV5-5 to TRBJ1-5; D gene unclear. Germline CDR1 is SGHKS and CDR2 is YYEKEE (reference sequence). Between the trimmed V and J ends, which lost 0 bases and 4 bases, there was a span of 8 bases. The CDR3 has 14 residues. CDR3 nucleotide sequence: TGTGCCAGCAGCTTGGCCTTCGTGAATCAGCCCCAGCATTTT. Its protein product is CASSLAFVNQPQHF.

Note on this clonotype: This may arise from a read error, as a much more abundant clone is one base away. This chain uses TRBV5-1 with TRBJ2-7, with D perhaps TRBD2 (6 bases). V was cut by 4 bases and J by 5 bases, with 16 bases left in between. CDR3 length: 14 amino acids. Germline CDR1 reads SGHRS; CDR2 reads YFSETQ. CDR3 bases: TGCGCCAGCAGCACACGGGCGGGATCCCACGAGCAGTACTTC. It specifies CASSTRAGSHEQYF.

This clonotype was counted ten times or more. CDR3 loop: CASSPGQGYNEQFF. CDR3 sequence (DNA): TGTGCCAGCAGTCCGGGACAGGGCTACAATGAGCAGTTCTTC. The genes are TRBV7-7 and TRBJ2-1, with 9 bases aligning to TRBD1. CDR3 length: 14 amino acids. The trim removed 6 bases at V and 3 bases at J, leaving 3 bases unmatched. The V gene's germline CDR1 is SSHAT and CDR2 FNYEAQ (reference sequence). Together with reference TRBV7-7 and TRBJ2-1, the CDR3 gives the full variable domain: GAGVSQSPRYKVTKRGQDVTLRCDPISSHATLYWYQQALGQGPEFLTYFNYEAQPDKSGLPSDRFSAERPEGSISTLTIQRTEQRDSAMYRCASSPGQGYNEQFFGPGTRLTVL.

J is TRBJ2-7 and V is TRBV7-8, with 15 bases lining up with TRBD2. The germline gives CDR1 SGHVS, CDR2 FQNEAQ. This CDR3 region has 16 residues. Germline trimming cut 5 bases from V and 3 bases from J; bases unmatched to any gene: 5. CDR3 DNA: TGTGCCAGCAGCCAACGGACTAGCGGGAGGGTCTACGAGCAGTACTTC. It codes for CASSQRTSGRVYEQYF.

J is TRBJ2-1 and V is TRBV6-4, with 12 positions matching TRBD2. This CDR3 comprises 15 residues. CDR1 MRHNA and CDR2 SNTAGT come from the germline V gene. With 6 bases clipped from V and 4 bases from J, the junction kept 4 bases outside the gene matches. The CDR3 loop reads CASSPSGRAYNEQFF. The DNA of the CDR3 is TGTGCCAGCAGCCCTAGCGGGAGGGCTTACAATGAGCAGTTCTTC.

V is TRBV12-3 or TRBV12-4 and J is TRBJ2-3; 8 nucleotides align to TRBD2. The trim removed 1 base at V and 3 bases at J, leaving 9 bases unmatched. This CDR3 is 17 amino acids long. The CDR3 spells CASSLVRAGARTDTQYF. The CDR3 region has the DNA TGTGCCAGCAGTTTAGTCCGAGCGGGAGCAAGAACAGATACGCAGTATTTT.

The rearrangement joins TRBV4-3 to TRBJ2-1; TRBD2 matches at 8 bases. The CDR3 has 15 amino acids. J gave up 5 bases and V 4 bases, and 7 bases lay outside the gene matches. Germline CDR1 reads LGHNA; CDR2 reads YSLEER. CDR3 amino acids: CASSRTSGRNNEQFF. The CDR3 region has the DNA TGCGCCAGCAGCCGCACTAGCGGAAGAAACAATGAGCAGTTCTTC.

The J gene is TRBJ2-1, the V gene TRBV7-8; 11 bases align to TRBD2. Germline assignment: CDR1 SGHVS and CDR2 FQNEAQ. The CDR3 loop spans 17 amino acids. The V gene end was trimmed by 5 bases and the J gene end by 4 bases; junction bases not matched to a gene: 10. The CDR3 loop reads CASSRPLAGGPYNEQFF. CDR3 nucleotide sequence: TGTGCCAGCAGCCGGCCCCTAGCGGGGGGCCCTTACAATGAGCAGTTCTTC.

The V and J genes are TRBV5-1 and TRBJ2-7, with D possibly matching TRBD1 (6 bases). The CDR3 loop spans 14 amino acids. The V end lost 0 bases, the J end lost 4 bases, and 11 bases lay between the germline ends. Germline values: CDR1 SGHRS, CDR2 YFSETQ. This CDR3 is CASSLDGQPYEQYF. In DNA form, the CDR3 reads TGCGCCAGCAGCTTGGACGGACAGCCATACGAGCAGTACTTC.

The rearrangement joins TRBV28 to TRBJ2-4; weak D call: TRBD1 (6 bases). The CDR3 runs 11 residues. The germline CDR1 and CDR2 sequences are MDHEN and SYDVKM. V dropped 6 bases and J dropped 13 bases, with 13 bases sitting between them. CDR3 DNA: TGTGCCAGCAGCTTCCCAGGGGCCCAGTACTTC. This translates into CASSFPGAQYF. Using reference TRBV28 and TRBJ2-4 for the parts outside the CDR3, the full variable domain is DVKVTQSSRYLVKRTGEKVFLECVQDMDHENMFWYRQDPGLGLRLIYFSYDVKMKEKGDIPEGYSVSREKKERFSLILESASTNQTSMYLCASSFPGAQYFGAGTRLSVL.

The chain is built from TRBV28 and TRBJ1-2; D unclear. CDR3 size: 12 residues. Looked up from germline, CDR1 is MDHEN and CDR2 is SYDVKM. V shed 4 bases and J shed 8 bases, with 11 bases lying between them. CDR3 region: CASSSIAGGYTF. The DNA for the CDR3 is TGTGCCAGCAGTTCAATTGCCGGAGGCTACACCTTC.

This clonotype showed up just a few times. The J gene is TRBJ2-4, the V gene TRBV28; possibly TRBD2 for D (5 bases). This CDR3 comprises 11 residues. The germline V gene has CDR1 MDHEN and CDR2 SYDVKM. Trimming took off 6 bases at V and 13 bases at J, with 13 bases between the two ends. The CDR3 sequence: CASSRPREQYF. The CDR3 region has the DNA TGTGCCAGCAGCCGACCGAGGGAGCAGTACTTC. Full variable domain (remainder filled in from reference TRBV28 and TRBJ2-4): DVKVTQSSRYLVKRTGEKVFLECVQDMDHENMFWYRQDPGLGLRLIYFSYDVKMKEKGDIPEGYSVSREKKERFSLILESASTNQTSMYLCASSRPREQYFGAGTRLSVL.

The genes are TRBV25-1 and TRBJ1-2, with D possibly matching TRBD1 (5 bases). The CDR3 runs 13 residues. V lost 3 bases to trimming and J lost 8 bases, with 13 bases between them. CDR1 and CDR2 from the germline V gene are MGHDK and SYGVNS. In nucleotides, the CDR3 is TGTGCCAGCAGTGATCGACCAGGGCTCGGCTACACCTTC. This sequence encodes CASSDRPGLGYTF.

In this sample, this clonotype turned up a few times. The CDR3 DNA follows: TGCAGTGCTAGCCTTAGAAGGTATTTT. Its translation is CSASLRRYF. The rearrangement joins TRBV20-1 to TRBJ2-3; D unresolved. This CDR3 region has 9 residues. The V end was cut by 3 bases, the J end by 14 bases, with 9 bases between. The germline V gene has CDR1 DFQATT and CDR2 SNEGSKA (reference sequence).

Only a few counts were recorded for this clonotype. The chain uses TRBV10-3 and TRBJ1-4; D is unresolved. The CDR3 is 11 residues long. Deletions cut 4 bases from V and 8 bases from J, with 5 bases between. Germline CDR1 reads ENHRY; CDR2 reads SYGVKD. The CDR3 reads CAISVEEKLFF. CDR3 nucleotide sequence: TGTGCCATCAGTGTGGAAGAAAAACTGTTTTTT.

V usage is TRBV20-1 and J usage is TRBJ1-2; D ambiguous. Germline CDR1 reads DFQATT; CDR2 reads SNEGSKA (reference sequence). The CDR3 has 14 amino acids. Trimming pared 5 bases from V and 6 bases from J, leaving 19 bases between. This CDR3 is CSARVGLRLDGYTF. The CDR3 DNA reads TGCAGTGCTCGAGTGGGGTTAAGGTTGGATGGCTACACCTTC.

A remark on this clonotype: This is likely a read error, given that the CDR3 carries no conserved phenylalanine or tryptophan at its end. The chain couples TRBV20-1 to TRBJ1-5; possible D gene TRBD1, 6 bases. The CDR3 is made up of 13 amino acids. Germline V gene sequence: CDR1 DFQATT, CDR2 SNEGSKA (reference sequence). V was shortened by 3 bases and J by 5 bases, with 11 bases between the two germline ends. The CDR3 DNA sequence: TGCAGTGCTAGTACAGGGCCCCATCAGCCCCAGCATGTT. Translating gives CSASTGPHQPQHV.